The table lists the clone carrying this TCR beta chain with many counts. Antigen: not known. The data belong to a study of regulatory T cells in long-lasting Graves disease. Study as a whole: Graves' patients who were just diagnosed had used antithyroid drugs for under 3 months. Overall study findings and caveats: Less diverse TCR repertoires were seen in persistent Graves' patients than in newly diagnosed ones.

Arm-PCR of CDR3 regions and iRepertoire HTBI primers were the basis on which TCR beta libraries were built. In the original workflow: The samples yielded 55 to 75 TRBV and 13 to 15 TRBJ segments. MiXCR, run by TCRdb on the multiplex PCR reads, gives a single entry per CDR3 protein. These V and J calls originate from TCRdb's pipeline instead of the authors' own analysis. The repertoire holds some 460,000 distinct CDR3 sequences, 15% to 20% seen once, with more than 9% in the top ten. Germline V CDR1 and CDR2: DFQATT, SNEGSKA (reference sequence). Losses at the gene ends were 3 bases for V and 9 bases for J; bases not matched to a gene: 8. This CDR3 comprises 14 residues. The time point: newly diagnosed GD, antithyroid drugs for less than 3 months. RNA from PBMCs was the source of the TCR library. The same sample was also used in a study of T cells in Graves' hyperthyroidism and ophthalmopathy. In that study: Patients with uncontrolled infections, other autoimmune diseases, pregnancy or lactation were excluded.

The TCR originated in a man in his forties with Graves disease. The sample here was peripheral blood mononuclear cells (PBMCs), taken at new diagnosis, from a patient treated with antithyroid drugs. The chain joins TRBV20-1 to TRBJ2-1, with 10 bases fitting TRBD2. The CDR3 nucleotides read TGCAGTGCTAGTTGGCTAGCGGGAGTTCTTGAGCAGTTCTTC. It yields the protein CSASWLAGVLEQFF.